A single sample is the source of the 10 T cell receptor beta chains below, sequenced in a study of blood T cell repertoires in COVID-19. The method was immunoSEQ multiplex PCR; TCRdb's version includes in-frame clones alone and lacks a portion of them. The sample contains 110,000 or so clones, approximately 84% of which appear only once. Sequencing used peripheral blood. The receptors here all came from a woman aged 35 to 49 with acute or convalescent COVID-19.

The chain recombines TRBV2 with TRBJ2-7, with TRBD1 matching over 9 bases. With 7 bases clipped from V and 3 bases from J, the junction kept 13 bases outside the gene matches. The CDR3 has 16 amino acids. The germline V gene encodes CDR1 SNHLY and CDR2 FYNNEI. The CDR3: CASKEGNRGHSYEQYF. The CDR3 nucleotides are TGTGCCAGCAAGGAGGGGAACAGGGGGCACAGCTACGAGCAGTACTTC.

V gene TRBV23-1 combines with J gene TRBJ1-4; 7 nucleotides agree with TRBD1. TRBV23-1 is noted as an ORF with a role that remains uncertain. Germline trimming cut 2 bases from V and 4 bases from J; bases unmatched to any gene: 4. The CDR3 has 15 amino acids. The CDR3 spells CASSQQDRLNEKLFF. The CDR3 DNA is TGCGCCAGCAGTCAACAGGACAGGCTTAATGAAAAACTGTTTTTT.

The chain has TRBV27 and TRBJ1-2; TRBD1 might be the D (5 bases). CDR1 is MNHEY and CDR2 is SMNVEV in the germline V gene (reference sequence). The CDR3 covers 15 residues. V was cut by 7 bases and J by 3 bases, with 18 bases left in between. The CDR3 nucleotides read TGTGCCAGCAAGGCCCTTGACAGATCCCACTATGGCTACACCTTC. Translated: CASKALDRSHYGYTF.

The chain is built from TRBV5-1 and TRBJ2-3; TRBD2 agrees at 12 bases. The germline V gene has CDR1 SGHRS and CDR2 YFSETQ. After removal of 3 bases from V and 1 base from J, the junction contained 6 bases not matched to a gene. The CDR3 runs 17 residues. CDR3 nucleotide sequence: TGCGCCAGCAGCTCCGGACTAGCGGGATACCGCACAGATACGCAGTATTTT. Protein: CASSSGLAGYRTDTQYF.

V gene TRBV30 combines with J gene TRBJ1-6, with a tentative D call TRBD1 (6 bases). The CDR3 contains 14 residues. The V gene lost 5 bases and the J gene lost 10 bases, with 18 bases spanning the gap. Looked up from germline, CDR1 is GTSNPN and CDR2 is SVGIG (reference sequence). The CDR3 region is CAWGQTGNLSPLHF. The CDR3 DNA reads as TGTGCCTGGGGACAAACAGGGAATTTATCACCCCTCCACTTT.

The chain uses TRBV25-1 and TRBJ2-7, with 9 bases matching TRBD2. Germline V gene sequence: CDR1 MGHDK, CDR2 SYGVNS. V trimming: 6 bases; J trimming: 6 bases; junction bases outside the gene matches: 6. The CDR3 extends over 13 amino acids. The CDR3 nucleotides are TGTGCCAGCAGACGAGCGGGGGGAAGCGAGCAGTACTTC. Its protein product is CASRRAGGSEQYF.

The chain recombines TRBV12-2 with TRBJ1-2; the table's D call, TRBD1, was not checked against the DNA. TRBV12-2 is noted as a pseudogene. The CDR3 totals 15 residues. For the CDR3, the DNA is TGTGCAAGTCGCTTAGGGGCCCTATCTAACTATGGCTACACCTTC. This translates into CASRLGALSNYGYTF.

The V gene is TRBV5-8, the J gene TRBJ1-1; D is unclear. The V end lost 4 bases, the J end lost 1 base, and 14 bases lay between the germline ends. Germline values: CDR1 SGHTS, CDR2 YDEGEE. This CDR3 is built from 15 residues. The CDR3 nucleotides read TGTGCCAGCAGCCCCCCGAGGGCCCGGAACACTGAAGCTTTCTTT. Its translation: CASSPPRARNTEAFF.

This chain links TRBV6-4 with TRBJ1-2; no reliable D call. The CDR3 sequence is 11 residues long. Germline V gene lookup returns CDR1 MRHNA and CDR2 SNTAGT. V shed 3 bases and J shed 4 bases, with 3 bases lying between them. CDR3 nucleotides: TGTGCCAGCAGTGATAGCTATGGCTACACCTTC. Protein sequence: CASSDSYGYTF.

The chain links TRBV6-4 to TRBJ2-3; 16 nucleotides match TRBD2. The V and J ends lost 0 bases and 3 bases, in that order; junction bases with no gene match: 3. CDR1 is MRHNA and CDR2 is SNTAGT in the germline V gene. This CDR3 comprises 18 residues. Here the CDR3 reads CASSDSGLAGGRTDTQYF. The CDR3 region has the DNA TGTGCCAGCAGTGACTCGGGACTAGCGGGGGGGAGGACAGATACGCAGTATTTT.